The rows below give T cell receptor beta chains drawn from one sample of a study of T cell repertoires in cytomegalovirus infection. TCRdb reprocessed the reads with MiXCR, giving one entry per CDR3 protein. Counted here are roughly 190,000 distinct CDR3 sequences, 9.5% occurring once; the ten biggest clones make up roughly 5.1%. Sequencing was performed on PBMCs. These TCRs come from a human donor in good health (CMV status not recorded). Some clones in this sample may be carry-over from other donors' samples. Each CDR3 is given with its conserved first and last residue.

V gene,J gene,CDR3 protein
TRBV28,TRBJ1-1,CAGSPPGLTEPFF
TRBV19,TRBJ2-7,CASSKRGDLSDEQYF
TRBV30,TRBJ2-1,CAWGKPPYNEQFF
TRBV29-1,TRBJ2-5,CSVGDRQETQYF
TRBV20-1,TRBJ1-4,CSASIDSATNEKLFF
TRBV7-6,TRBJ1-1,CASSLSAVGSSEAFF
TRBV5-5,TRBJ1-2,CASSLDSPNYGYTF
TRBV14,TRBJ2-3,CASSLRGHPDTQYF
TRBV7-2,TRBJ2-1,CASSPRRGAGGYEQFF
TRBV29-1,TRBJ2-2,CSVVQAGVNTGELFF
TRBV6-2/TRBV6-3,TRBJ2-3,CASSKQGWSDTQYF
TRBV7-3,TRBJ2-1,CASSLPGGYNEQFF
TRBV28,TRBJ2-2,CASSGLEGVTNTGELFF
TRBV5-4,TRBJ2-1,CASSLDPTKNEQFF
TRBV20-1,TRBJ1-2,CSARDESFYGYTF
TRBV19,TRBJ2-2,CASSPDRLARNTGELFF
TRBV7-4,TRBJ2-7,CASSLGGVLAGAPYEQYF
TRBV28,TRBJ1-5,CASQTGAQPQHF
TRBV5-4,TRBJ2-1,CASSTRDRALNEQFF
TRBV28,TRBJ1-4,CASSPPPVLLTSTNEKLFF
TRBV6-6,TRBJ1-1,CASTIDDKLNTEAFF
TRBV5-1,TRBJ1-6,CASSSGEHNSPLHF
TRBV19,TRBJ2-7,CASSIIRGLTYEQYF
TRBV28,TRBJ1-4,CAIEDRGSEKLFF
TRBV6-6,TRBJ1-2,CASSTSSDRGGGYTF
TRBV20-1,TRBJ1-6,CSATDPNSPLHF
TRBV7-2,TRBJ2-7,CASSLAPRQGYEQYF
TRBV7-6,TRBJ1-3,CASSPLTVSGNTIYF
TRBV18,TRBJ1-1,CASSPNPQAGRVEAFF
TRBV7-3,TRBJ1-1,CASCPDVNTEAFF
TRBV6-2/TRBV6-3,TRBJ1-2,CASSEPKQGDYGYTF
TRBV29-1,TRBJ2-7,CSAGTFGYLGEQYF
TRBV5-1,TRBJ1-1,CASSQQNRETEAFF
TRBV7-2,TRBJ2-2,CASSLLGTSTGELFF
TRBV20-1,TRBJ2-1,CSARSPGQTVNEQFF
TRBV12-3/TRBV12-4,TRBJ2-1,CASSFRAAGDANEQFF
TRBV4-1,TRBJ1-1,CASSHLPPGQGTFPNTEAFF
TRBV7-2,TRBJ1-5,CASSPLGGTSNQPQHF
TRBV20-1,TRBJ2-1,CSARGPGTGKAGEQFF